This T cell receptor (beta chain) was recorded in a study of shared clonotypes between healthy human individuals. Findings of the study overall: A small donor pool kept down the genetic and exposure-history diversity that was represented.

This clone was detected once. The target antigen is unknown. The sequencing of unsorted PBMC DNA took place on ten immunoSEQ deep assay plates. Libraries were prepared by immunoSEQ multiplex PCR; TCRdb keeps only in-frame clonotypes and omits some of them. The sample lists fewer than 600,000 clones, roughly four fifths seen once, with around 12% in the top ten. V shed 5 bases, J shed 1 base, and the junction held 4 bases outside the gene matches. This CDR3 is built from 15 residues. Germline V gives CDR1 SGHRS, CDR2 YFSETQ. This TCR was recovered from a woman in her 40s in good health. Some clones in this sample may be carry-over from other donors' samples. This chain joins TRBV5-1 and TRBJ2-2, with 8 bases that match TRBD2. Sequencing was carried out using PBMCs. CDR3 coding DNA: TGCGCCAGCAGGGCCACTAGCGGGAACACCGGGGAGCTGTTTTTT. Translation gives CASRATSGNTGELFF.